One and the same sample provided the 23 T cell receptor beta chains below, sequenced in a study of T cells in Graves' hyperthyroidism and ophthalmopathy. Using RNA transcripts as the source, TCR beta CDR3 regions were amplified. Carried out on the TCR CDR3, a first-round RT-PCR used the HTBI primer set. TCRdb reprocessed the multiplex PCR reads with MiXCR, giving one entry per CDR3 protein. Altogether 600,000 or so distinct CDR3 sequences are present, approximately 14% being singletons, with the ten largest covering around 7%. The sample consisted of blood. These receptors came from a woman between 18 and 29 years old with Graves' ophthalmopathy.

This clonotype was seen only a few times. The V and J genes are TRBV9 and TRBJ1-5; no firm D call. Germline loops: CDR1 SGDLS, CDR2 YYNGEE. V shed 0 bases and J shed 4 bases, with 8 bases lying between them. The CDR3 sequence is 14 residues long. The CDR3, as DNA: TGTGCCAGCAGCGTAGGGCCATTTAATCAGCCCCAGCATTTT. Protein product: CASSVGPFNQPQHF.

The V call is TRBV7-3, the J call TRBJ2-2, with 12 positions matching TRBD2. Germline values: CDR1 SGHTA, CDR2 FQGTGA. CDR3 length equals 20 residues. Trimming removed 5 bases from V and 4 bases from J; junction bases left unmatched: 17. The CDR3 loop is CASSERRASGRAEFTGELFF. The CDR3 DNA follows: TGTGCCAGCAGCGAAAGGCGGGCTAGCGGGAGGGCAGAGTTCACCGGGGAGCTGTTTTTT.

This clonotype was detected a few times. The V call is TRBV28, the J call TRBJ1-5; no clear D gene. CDR3 length equals 19 residues. Trimming pared 4 bases from V and 3 bases from J, leaving 25 bases between. Germline CDR1 is MDHEN and CDR2 is SYDVKM. Written as DNA, the CDR3 is TGTGCCAGCAGTTCCAAGCGTTGGGCCAGAATACGAACCAATCAGCCCCAGCATTTT. Amino acid sequence: CASSSKRWARIRTNQPQHF. The full variable domain, its missing parts supplied by reference TRBV28 and TRBJ1-5, is DVKVTQSSRYLVKRTGEKVFLECVQDMDHENMFWYRQDPGLGLRLIYFSYDVKMKEKGDIPEGYSVSREKKERFSLILESASTNQTSMYLCASSSKRWARIRTNQPQHFGDGTRLSIL.

As to this clonotype: Being one base from a much bigger clone, this may be a read error. In nucleotides, the CDR3 is TGTGCCAGCAGTGAAGACCGACTGGACACTGAAGCTTTCTTT. Its protein product is CASSEDRLDTEAFF. This sequence joins TRBV2 and TRBJ1-1; D is undetermined. Trimming pared 1 base from V and 3 bases from J, leaving 9 bases between. This CDR3 region has 14 residues. CDR1 SNHLY and CDR2 FYNNEI come from the germline V gene.

The chain carries TRBV6-1 and TRBJ2-2, with D perhaps assigned TRBD1 or TRBD2 (5 bases each). The germline CDR1 and CDR2 sequences are MNHNS and SASEGT. The CDR3 runs to 15 residues. Trimming left V 9 bases short and J 1 base short, with 15 bases between. CDR3 sequence (DNA): TGTGCCAGTAAAGTAGGGACGGTGAACACCGGGGAGCTGTTTTTT. Protein sequence: CASKVGTVNTGELFF.

This clonotype has at least ten counts. This chain uses TRBV6-1 with TRBJ2-5, with 8 nucleotides matching TRBD1. V shed 5 bases, J shed 2 bases, and the junction held 7 bases outside the gene matches. CDR1 and CDR2 (germline): MNHNS, SASEGT. This CDR3 region has 15 residues. CDR3 DNA: TGTGCCAGCAGTCTACAGGGGGGTGGGCAAGAGACCCAGTACTTC. This encodes CASSLQGGGQETQYF.

This clonotype was counted at least ten times. This chain connects TRBV5-6 to TRBJ2-5; weak D call: TRBD2 (7 bases). The CDR3 is 16 residues long. Germline-derived CDR1 and CDR2 are SGHDT and YYEEEE. V lost 0 bases, J lost 3 bases, and 15 bases lay in between. CDR3 bases: TGTGCCAGCAGCTTGGTGGGGGGGGGCCGTGAAGAGACCCAGTACTTC. Protein sequence: CASSLVGGGREETQYF.

This clonotype was observed many times. V gene TRBV3-1 combines with J gene TRBJ2-1; D is possibly TRBD2 (6 bases). In germline, CDR1 is LGHDT, CDR2 YNNKEL (reference sequence). The CDR3 runs to 15 residues. V gave up 5 bases and J gave up 0 bases, with 11 bases separating them. CDR3: CASSEAGLSYNEQFF. Written as DNA, the CDR3 is TGTGCCAGCAGCGAAGCGGGCCTCTCCTACAATGAGCAGTTCTTC.

This clonotype was observed at least ten times. The J gene is TRBJ2-1, the V gene TRBV6-1, with 8 positions matching TRBD2. Germline-derived CDR1 and CDR2 are MNHNS and SASEGT. The CDR3 is 15 amino acids. V was pared by 4 bases and J by 1 base, with 3 bases of the junction left unmatched. In nucleotides, the CDR3 is TGTGCCAGCAGTGTTGGGACTAGGTCCTACAATGAGCAGTTCTTC. It specifies CASSVGTRSYNEQFF.

The sample holds a few counts of this clonotype. V gene TRBV19 combines with J gene TRBJ2-7; perhaps TRBD1 as D (5 bases). V lost 6 bases and J 3 bases, leaving 18 bases between the germline ends. This CDR3 region has 15 residues. CDR1 is LNHDA and CDR2 is SQIVND in the germline V gene (reference sequence). This chain's CDR3 is CASSRVGGHSYEQYF. The CDR3 bases are TGTGCCAGTAGCCGGGTCGGCGGACACAGCTACGAGCAGTACTTC.

Ten or more counts support this clonotype. V and J are TRBV3-1 and TRBJ2-7, with D unresolved. V lost 8 bases and J 4 bases, leaving 9 bases between the germline ends. Germline V gene sequence: CDR1 LGHDT, CDR2 YNNKEL (reference sequence). The CDR3 contains 11 residues. CDR3: CASGSHYEQYF. The CDR3 nucleotides are TGTGCCAGCGGTTCCCATTACGAGCAGTACTTC.

The rearrangement uses TRBV7-9 and TRBJ2-6; D uncertain. V was pared by 5 bases and J by 0 bases, with 14 bases between. The CDR3 has 17 residues. The V gene's germline CDR1 is SEHNR and CDR2 FQNEAQ (reference sequence). The CDR3 protein is CASSPFRQDSGANVLTF. The CDR3 DNA sequence: TGTGCCAGCAGCCCGTTTAGGCAGGACTCTGGGGCCAACGTCCTGACTTTC.

This clonotype was picked up many times. This chain joins TRBV12-5 and TRBJ2-3; 9 bases are a match to TRBD2. Germline V CDR1 and CDR2: LGHNT, FRNRAP. The CDR3 runs to 16 residues. V dropped 6 bases and J dropped 6; count of bases not matched to a gene: 13. The CDR3 loop reads CASGFIAGELHDTQYF. For the CDR3, the DNA is TGTGCTAGTGGCTTCATAGCGGGAGAGCTCCACGATACGCAGTATTTT.

This clonotype showed up many times. The gene calls are TRBV14 and TRBJ2-1; unclear D gene. The CDR3 length is 14 residues. The ends were cut back, 0 bases at V and 7 bases at J, with 10 bases in the middle. Germline CDR1 SGHDN, CDR2 FVKESK. CDR3 region: CASSQDLWRNEQFF. The CDR3 coding sequence is TGTGCCAGCAGCCAAGATTTGTGGAGAAATGAGCAGTTCTTC.

This clonotype has just a few counts. The V and J genes are TRBV5-1 and TRBJ2-3, with TRBD1 identical over 7 bases. This CDR3 is 15 amino acids long. CDR1 and CDR2 from the germline V gene are SGHRS and YFSETQ. The V gene end was trimmed by 5 bases and the J gene end by 0 bases; junction bases not matched to a gene: 6. In nucleotides, the CDR3 is TGCGCCAGCAGAACCGGGACAGATAGCACAGATACGCAGTATTTT. It is translated as CASRTGTDSTDTQYF.

In the case of this clonotype: This may be a read error, as it is one base from a much larger clone. The chain is built from TRBV7-2 and TRBJ1-1; D may be TRBD1 (6 bases). The CDR3 covers 15 residues. Germline lookup yields CDR1 SGHTA and CDR2 FQGNSA. V gave up 5 bases and J gave up 4 bases, with 17 bases separating them. CDR3: CASSLGAGVGTEAFF. The CDR3 region has the DNA TGTGCCAGCAGCCTTGGGGCAGGGGTGGGCACTGAAGCTTTCTTT.

This clonotype was observed a few times. This chain connects TRBV20-1 to TRBJ2-6; D is perhaps TRBD2 (6 bases). CDR3 length equals 20 residues. V was clipped by 6 bases and J by 0 bases, with 27 bases between them. Looked up from germline, CDR1 is DFQATT and CDR2 is SNEGSKA (reference sequence). The chain's CDR3 is CSAPSGQGPPGSSGANVLTF. As DNA, the CDR3 is TGCAGTGCCCCATCCGGCCAGGGCCCCCCCGGGAGCTCTGGGGCCAACGTCCTGACTTTC.

This clonotype was observed many times. CDR3 nucleotides: TGTGCCAGCAGCTCCCGGGGGGGGAGCACAGGGGGCTGGTATGGCTACACCTTC. It specifies CASSSRGGSTGGWYGYTF. The V call is TRBV7-8, the J call TRBJ1-2, with TRBD1 matching 9 bases. The CDR3 spans 18 residues. Germline CDR1 SGHVS, CDR2 FQNEAQ. The V segment lost 4 bases and the J segment 5 bases; nucleotides outside the gene matches: 17.

The genes are TRBV5-1 and TRBJ1-3; D ambiguous. With 3 bases removed from V and 4 bases from J, the gap between germline ends came to 8 bases. CDR1 SGHRS and CDR2 YFSETQ come from the germline V gene. This CDR3 comprises 13 residues. CDR3 in amino acids: CASSSQQGNTIYF. The CDR3 DNA reads TGCGCCAGCAGCTCGCAACAGGGAAACACCATATATTTT.

The chain joins TRBV7-9 to TRBJ2-7; TRBD1 aligns across 7 bases. Trimming removed 4 bases from V and 0 bases from J; junction bases left unmatched: 6. The CDR3 sequence is 15 residues long. Germline CDR1 and CDR2: SEHNR and FQNEAQ (reference sequence). CDR3 sequence reads: CASSSTGDFSYEQYF. In DNA, the CDR3 is TGTGCCAGCAGCTCTACAGGGGATTTCTCCTACGAGCAGTACTTC.

This clonotype was detected a few times. The chain employs TRBV29-1 and TRBJ1-1; no clear D gene. CDR1 and CDR2 (germline): SQVTM, ANQGSEA. The CDR3 has 13 residues. Trimming took off 2 bases at V and 4 bases at J, with 11 bases between the two ends. For the CDR3, the DNA is TGCAGCGTTGAACTGGCGGGCAGCACTGAAGCTTTCTTT. Its protein product is CSVELAGSTEAFF.

Ten or more counts support this clonotype. This chain uses TRBV6-5 with TRBJ2-1; D remains ambiguous. The CDR3 has 17 amino acids. Trimming left V 0 bases short and J 9 bases short, with 21 bases between. Germline V gives CDR1 MNHEY, CDR2 SVGAGI. CDR3 protein: CASSYSMYRAKVTEQFF. CDR3 nucleotides: TGTGCCAGCAGTTACTCGATGTACAGAGCCAAGGTTACTGAGCAGTTCTTC.

Ten or more counts support this clonotype. The chain has TRBV6-5 and TRBJ1-1, with 7 bases fitting TRBD1. There are 16 residues in the CDR3. CDR1 is MNHEY and CDR2 is SVGAGI in the germline V gene. After removal of 2 bases from V and 1 base from J, the junction contained 7 bases not matched to a gene. DNA for the CDR3: TGTGCCAGCAGTTACGCCGCGGGACAGTGGAACACTGAAGCTTTCTTT. It encodes CASSYAAGQWNTEAFF.